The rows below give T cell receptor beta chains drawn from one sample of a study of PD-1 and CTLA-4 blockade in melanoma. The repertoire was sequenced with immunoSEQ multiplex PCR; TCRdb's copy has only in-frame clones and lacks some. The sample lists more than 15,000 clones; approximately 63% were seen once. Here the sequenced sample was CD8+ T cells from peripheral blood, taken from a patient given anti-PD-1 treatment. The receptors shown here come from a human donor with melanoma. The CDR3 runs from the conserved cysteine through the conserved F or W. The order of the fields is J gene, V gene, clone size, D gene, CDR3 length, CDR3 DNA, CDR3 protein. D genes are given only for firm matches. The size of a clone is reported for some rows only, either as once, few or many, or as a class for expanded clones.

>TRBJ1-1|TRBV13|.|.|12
TGTGCCAGCAGCTGGGGCGGCACTGAAGCTTTCTTT
CASSWGGTEAFF
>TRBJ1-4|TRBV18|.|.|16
TGTGCCAGCTCACCACCTGCGAGGGGAACTAATGAAAAACTGTTTTTT
CASSPPARGTNEKLFF
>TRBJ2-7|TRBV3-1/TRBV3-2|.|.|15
TGTGCCAGCAGCCCTCGACCGATAAGCTCCTACGAGCAGTACTTC
CASSPRPISSYEQYF
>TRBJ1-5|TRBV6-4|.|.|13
TGTGCCAGCAGTGATAATAGCAATCAGCCCCAGCATTTT
CASSDNSNQPQHF
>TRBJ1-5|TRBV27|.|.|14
TGTGCCAGCAGCCTAGGGGGGGAGGGTCAGCCCCAGCATTTT
CASSLGGEGQPQHF
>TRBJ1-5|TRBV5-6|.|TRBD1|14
TGTGCCAGCAGCTCGGGACAGCCTAATCAGCCCCAGCATTTT
CASSSGQPNQPQHF
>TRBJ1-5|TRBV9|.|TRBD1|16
TGTGCCAGCAGCGCCTCGACAGGGGGCTTCAATCAGCCCCAGCATTTT
CASSASTGGFNQPQHF
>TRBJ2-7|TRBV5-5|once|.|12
TGTGCCAGCAGCTCAGCGTCCTACGAGCAGTACTTC
CASSSASYEQYF
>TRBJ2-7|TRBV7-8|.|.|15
TGTGCCAGCAGCTTAGTTTTAGGGGGTAAAGACGAGCAGTACTTC
CASSLVLGGKDEQYF
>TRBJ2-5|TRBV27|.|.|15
TGTGCCAGCAGTCCCACCGGGATAACTCAAGAGACCCAGTACTTC
CASSPTGITQETQYF
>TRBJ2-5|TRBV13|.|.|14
TGTGCCAGCAGCTTAAGGCAGGACCAAGAGACCCAGTACTTC
CASSLRQDQETQYF
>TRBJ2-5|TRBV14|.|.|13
TGTGCCAGCAGCCAAGTGCAGGGAGAGACCCAGTACTTC
CASSQVQGETQYF
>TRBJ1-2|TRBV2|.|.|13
TGTGCCAGCAGTGCTGGCAGGGGTAATGGCTACACCTTC
CASSAGRGNGYTF
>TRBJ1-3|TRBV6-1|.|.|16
TGTGCCAGCAGTGAAGCGGTGGGGTTATCTGGAAACACCATATATTTT
CASSEAVGLSGNTIYF
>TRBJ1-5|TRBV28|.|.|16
TGTGCCAGCAGTTTACCGGGATTTTATAGCAATCAGCCCCAGCATTTT
CASSLPGFYSNQPQHF
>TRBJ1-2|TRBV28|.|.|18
TGTGCCAGCAGTAGTTTAACCTTACGGACAGCCACTAACTATGGCTACACCTTC
CASSSLTLRTATNYGYTF
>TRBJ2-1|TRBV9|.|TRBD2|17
TGTGCCAGCAGCCCTCGGTGGGGGCGGGAGGGTTACAATGAGCAGTTCTTC
CASSPRWGREGYNEQFF
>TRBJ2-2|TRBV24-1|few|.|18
TGTGCCACCAGTGATCCTCCGAGGACAGCCCGTGGCACCGGGGAGCTGTTTTTT
CATSDPPRTARGTGELFF
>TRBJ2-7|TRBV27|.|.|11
TGTGCCAGCAGCCGGGGCCGTGAGCAGTACTTC
CASSRGREQYF
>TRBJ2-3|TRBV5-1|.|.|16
TGCGCCAGCAGCTTGGTAGAAGCAGGGTACACAGATACGCAGTATTTT
CASSLVEAGYTDTQYF
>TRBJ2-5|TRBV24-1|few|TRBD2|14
TGTGCCACCTCTACGGGGGGGCCCCAAGAGACCCAGTACTTC
CATSTGGPQETQYF
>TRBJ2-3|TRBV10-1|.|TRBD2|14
TGCGCCAGCAGTGAGTCAGCGGGAGGTGATACGCAGTATTTT
CASSESAGGDTQYF
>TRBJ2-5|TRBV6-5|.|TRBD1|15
TGTGCCAGCAGTTACTCGGGACAGGGGCAAGAGACCCAGTACTTC
CASSYSGQGQETQYF
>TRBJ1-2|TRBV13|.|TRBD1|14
TGTGCCAGCCGCGGGACAGGGGAAAACTATGGCTACACCTTC
CASRGTGENYGYTF